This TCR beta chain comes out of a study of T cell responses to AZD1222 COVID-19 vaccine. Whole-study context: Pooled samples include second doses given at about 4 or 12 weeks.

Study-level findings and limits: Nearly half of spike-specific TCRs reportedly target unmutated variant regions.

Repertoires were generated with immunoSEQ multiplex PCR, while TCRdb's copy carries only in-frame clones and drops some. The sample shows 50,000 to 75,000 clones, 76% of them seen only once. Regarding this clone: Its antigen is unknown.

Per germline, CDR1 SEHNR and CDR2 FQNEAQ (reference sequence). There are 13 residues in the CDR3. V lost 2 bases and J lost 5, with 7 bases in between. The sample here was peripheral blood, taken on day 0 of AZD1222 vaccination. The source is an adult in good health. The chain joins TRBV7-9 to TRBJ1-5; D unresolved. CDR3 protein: CASSLRADQPQHF. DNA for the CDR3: TGTGCCAGCAGCTTAAGGGCAGATCAGCCCCAGCATTTT. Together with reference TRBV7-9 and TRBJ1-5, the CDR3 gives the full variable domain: DTGVSQNPRHKITKRGQNVTFRCDPISEHNRLYWYRQTLGQGPEFLTYFQNEAQLEKSRLLSDRFSAERPKGSFSTLEIQRTEQGDSAMYLCASSLRADQPQHFGDGTRLSIL.